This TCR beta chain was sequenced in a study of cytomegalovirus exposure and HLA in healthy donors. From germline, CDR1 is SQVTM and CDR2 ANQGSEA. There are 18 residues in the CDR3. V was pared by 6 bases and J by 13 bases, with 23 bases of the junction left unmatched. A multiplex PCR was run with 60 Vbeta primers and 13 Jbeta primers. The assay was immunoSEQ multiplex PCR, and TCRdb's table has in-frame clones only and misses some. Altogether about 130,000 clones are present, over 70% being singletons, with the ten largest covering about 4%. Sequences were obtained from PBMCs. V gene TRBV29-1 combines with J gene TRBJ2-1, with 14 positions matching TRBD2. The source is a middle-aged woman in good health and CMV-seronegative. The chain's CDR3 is CSVPSGLAGGSLSPSQFF. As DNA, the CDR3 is TGCAGCGTCCCATCCGGACTAGCGGGAGGATCCCTCTCCCCGAGTCAGTTCTTC.